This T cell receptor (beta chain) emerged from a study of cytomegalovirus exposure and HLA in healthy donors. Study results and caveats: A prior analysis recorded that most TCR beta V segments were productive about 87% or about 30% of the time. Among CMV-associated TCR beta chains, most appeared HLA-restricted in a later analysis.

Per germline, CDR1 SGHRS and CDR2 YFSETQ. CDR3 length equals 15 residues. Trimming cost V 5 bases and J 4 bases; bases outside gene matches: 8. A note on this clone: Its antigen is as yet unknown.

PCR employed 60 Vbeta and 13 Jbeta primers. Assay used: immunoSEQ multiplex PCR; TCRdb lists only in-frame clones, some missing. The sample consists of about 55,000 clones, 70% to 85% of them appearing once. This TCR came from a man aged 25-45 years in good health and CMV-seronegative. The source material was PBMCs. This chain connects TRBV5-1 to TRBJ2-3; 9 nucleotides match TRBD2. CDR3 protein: CASRRAAGGSDTQYF. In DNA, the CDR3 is TGCGCCAGCAGACGGGCAGCGGGGGGCTCAGATACGCAGTATTTT.